This is a list of T cell receptor beta chains from one sample in a study of CD4+ T cells in melanoma. Clones were read by immunoSEQ multiplex PCR, and TCRdb kept only the in-frame ones, dropping some. Of about 21,000 clones listed, roughly four fifths are singletons. The sample consisted of cells from a culture (not recorded whether cultured in vitro). These receptors were collected from a human donor with melanoma. Both conserved end residues are part of each CDR3. D genes are given only for firm matches. Clone size is stated in some rows and not others, as once, few, many or a class when expanded.

cdr3_aa | cdr3_nt | v_call | d_call | clone_size | j_call
CASSLADLQANYGYTF | TGCGCCAGCAGCTTGGCCGATTTACAGGCTAACTATGGCTACACCTTC | TRBV5-1 | NA | NA | TRBJ1-2
CASSLGAGTSYEQYF | TGTGCCAGCAGCTTGGGTGCCGGGACAAGCTACGAGCAGTACTTC | TRBV11-2 | NA | NA | TRBJ2-7
CASSDRYEQYF | TGTGCCAGCTCGGACAGGTACGAGCAGTACTTC | TRBV27 | TRBD1 | NA | TRBJ2-7
CASSLMTRTEAFF | TGTGCCAGCAGTCTCATGACGCGCACTGAAGCTTTCTTT | TRBV7-9 | NA | NA | TRBJ1-1
CAWSGRGWANIQYF | TGTGCCTGGAGTGGGCGAGGCTGGGCAAACATTCAGTACTTC | TRBV30 | NA | NA | TRBJ2-4
CASTDQTNRIQYF | TGTGCCAGCACCGATCAAACAAACAGAATTCAGTACTTC | TRBV5-8 | NA | NA | TRBJ2-4
CACELPSLAKNIQYF | TGTGCCTGCGAATTACCATCTTTAGCCAAAAACATTCAGTACTTC | TRBV30 | NA | NA | TRBJ2-4
CASSIGFGNQPQHF | TGTGCCAGCAGTATAGGGTTCGGCAATCAGCCCCAGCATTTT | TRBV6-6 | NA | NA | TRBJ1-5
CASSPPVNQPQHF | TGTGCCAGCAGCCCACCCGTTAATCAGCCCCAGCATTTT | TRBV7-9 | NA | NA | TRBJ1-5
CASSFTSGGRETQYF | TGTGCCAGTAGTTTTACTAGCGGTGGCAGAGAGACCCAGTACTTC | TRBV19 | TRBD2 | NA | TRBJ2-5
CASSRDDRDNYGYTF | TGCGCCAGCAGCCGAGACGACAGGGATAACTATGGCTACACCTTC | TRBV4-1 | TRBD1 | once | TRBJ1-2
CASRRPGRNYGYTF | TGTGCCAGCAGGAGACCGGGCAGGAACTATGGCTACACCTTC | TRBV7-2 | NA | NA | TRBJ1-2
CASSEQDRNYGYTF | TGTGCCAGCAGCGAACAAGACAGAAACTATGGCTACACCTTC | TRBV2 | NA | NA | TRBJ1-2
CAWTRPPPGNTEAFF | TGTGCCTGGACGCGGCCTCCACCCGGGAACACTGAAGCTTTCTTT | TRBV30 | NA | NA | TRBJ1-1
CASSVNPPPKKVSLAEQYF | TGTGCCAGCAGCGTAAATCCCCCCCCCAAAAAGGTGTCACTTGCCGAGCAGTACTTC | TRBV9 | NA | NA | TRBJ2-7
CASSPGQGVSRYF | TGTGCCAGCAGTCCCGGACAGGGTGTTAGTCGGTACTTC | TRBV27 | TRBD1 | NA | TRBJ2-7
CASSLEGANTEAFF | TGCGCCAGCAGCTTGGAGGGGGCCAACACTGAAGCTTTCTTT | TRBV5-1 | TRBD1 | few | TRBJ1-1